The text below deals with one T cell receptor (beta chain). This clonotype was found many times. It lacks a known antigen. No base-level quality is on record; no much larger clone is a single base apart. V gives up 5 bases and J gives up 4 bases, and the segment between their germline ends measures 14 bases. CDR1 and CDR2 were assigned from the germline V gene as MDHEN and SYDVKM. From its cysteine to its phenylalanine, the CDR3 spans 14 amino acids. The read is trimmed to its CDR3 DNA, 42 bases read in frame from base 1. Graves' hyperthyroidism was defined as stable when no progression to ophthalmopathy occurred over 18 months of follow-up. Hyperthyroidism patients were newly diagnosed, with disease duration under 2 months, and aged 18 to 65 years. Exclusion was applied to patients with uncontrolled infections, other autoimmune diseases, pregnancy or lactation. Clinical symptoms, serum thyroxine and TRAb, thyroid ultrasound, and orbital computed tomography formed the basis for the diagnoses. Ficoll-Paque density gradient centrifugation was used to isolate PBMCs from about 10 ml of fresh peripheral blood. Total RNA was extracted with Trizol reagent, and quality was checked on an Agilent 2100 Bioanalyzer.

The TCR beta CDR3 regions were amplified from the RNA transcripts. For the first round of RT-PCR on the TCR CDR3, the HTBI primer set was used together with the Qiagen OneStep RT-PCR kit. Libraries were constructed in a second round of multiplex PCR, after which size selection and purification were carried out. The libraries were sequenced on an Illumina HiSeq2000 using paired-end 100 bp reads. As for the original processing: SOAPnuke was used to process the raw data, with reads discarded if the reads contained adapters or uncalled bases, had a mean Phred below 15, or lacked an exact constant-primer or identifier match. COPE v1.2.5 was used to merge the high-quality paired reads, and each unique nucleotide sequence was defined as a clonotype. MiTCR v1.1 was used to align clonotypes to the IMGT TRBV, TRBD and TRBJ reference segments. Analysis was restricted to V-J combinations with a frequency above 0.0001, which covered just over 98% of repertoires. The TCS score was defined as the ratio of F50 (clonal expansion) to E x V (chaos), calculated using BLOSUM62-based TCRdist between CDR3 peptides within each V-J. Welch's t-statistics and random forest reduced fewer than 600 V-J features to fewer than 15, which were used in a naive Bayes classifier (R e1071). In-frame beta chains were kept once TCRdb had trimmed the public reads at Q25 with fastp and called clones with MiXCR. Here each entry gathers all rows of one CDR3 protein and keeps the most common genes and DNA. The V and J calls shown here were made by TCRdb, not taken from the authors' results. The sample profile shows 600,000 to 650,000 distinct CDR3 sequences; around 15% of them were found once. The top ten clonotypes cover around 3.9% of the sample.

This entry is derived from a study of T cells in Graves' hyperthyroidism and ophthalmopathy (dated by TCRdb to between 2018 and 2021). With regard to the full study: Peripheral blood samples were taken at initial diagnosis, before any treatment was given. After blood sampling, hyperthyroidism patients were treated with methimazole at a starting dose of 30 mg daily, and ophthalmopathy patients were treated with high-dose intravenous methylprednisolone. A discovery cohort of about a hundred patients, about 40 with Graves' ophthalmopathy and 55 to 65 with stable Graves' hyperthyroidism, was used to find distinguishing TCR V-J signatures. The paper reports TCR Vbeta CDR3 sequencing of some 140 peripheral blood samples: around 41 ophthalmopathy, fewer than 85 hyperthyroidism and approximately 17 progressor patients. The 95 to 100 discovery patients were divided at random into training and test sets in a 7:3 ratio. An independent validation cohort of about 19 hyperthyroidism patients and roughly 16 patients who later progressed to ophthalmopathy tested prospective prediction of ophthalmopathy. The study also compared thyroid tissue and blood T-cell repertoires from five or six Graves' hyperthyroidism patients.

What the work shows at the level of the full study, not this receptor alone: A 13 V-J signature model separated ophthalmopathy from stable hyperthyroidism, with around 90% sensitivity and 81.08% specificity in cross-validation and 80%/75% in testing. Most expanded thyroid clonotypes (frequency above 0.001) were also found in blood, which suggests that blood repertoires may mirror thyroid immune responses. During validation, the model predicted progression to ophthalmopathy a median of around six months ahead of onset, with around 71% sensitivity and almost 75% specificity. No statistical method was used to set the sample size in advance, and investigators knew the group allocation.

The sample was blood. In this chain, TRBV28 is recombined with TRBJ1-1, with TRBD1 perhaps the D gene, on 5 matching bases. The clonotype comes from a woman between 25 and 40 years old with Graves' hyperthyroidism. The DNA sequence reads TGTGCCAGCAGTCTAAGACGGGGGATCACTGAAGCTTTCTTT. This is translated as CASSLRRGITEAFF.